A single sample gave rise to the 17 T cell receptor beta chains below, sequenced in a study of T cells in tumors after PD-1 blockade. Profiled with immunoSEQ multiplex PCR; TCRdb holds only in-frame clones, not every one. The sample contains over 20,000 clones, 70% to 85% of which appear only once. Material: PBMCs, obtained after anti-PD-1 treatment. The receptors stem from a human donor with basal cell carcinoma.

This clone was recorded once. The V call is TRBV4-1, the J call TRBJ2-5, with a tentative D call TRBD2 (6 bases). The germline V gene has CDR1 MGHRA and CDR2 YSYEKL. CDR3 length: 13 residues. V was clipped by 5 bases and J by 2 bases, with 9 bases between them. As DNA, the CDR3 is TGCGCCAGCAGCGGGACTTTACAAGAGACCCAGTACTTC. Its translation: CASSGTLQETQYF.

The chain is built from TRBV5-6 and TRBJ2-2; D is undetermined. The V gene lost 0 bases and the J gene lost 6 bases, with 3 bases spanning the gap. The CDR3 totals 12 residues. CDR1 is SGHDT, CDR2 YYEEEE, per germline. CDR3 sequence reads: CASSLAPGELFF. DNA of the CDR3: TGTGCCAGCAGCTTGGCGCCCGGGGAGCTGTTTTTT.

This chain connects TRBV25-1 to TRBJ2-4; 8 bases line up with TRBD1. The germline V gene encodes CDR1 MGHDK and CDR2 SYGVNS. The CDR3 sequence is 18 residues long. J lost 0 bases, V lost 4 bases, and 11 bases had no gene match. This chain's CDR3 is CASSAWQGAGGAKNIQYF. The CDR3 nucleotides are TGTGCCAGCAGTGCATGGCAGGGGGCCGGAGGAGCCAAAAACATTCAGTACTTC.

CDR3 protein: CASRPTGGWYNEQFF. CDR3 sequence (DNA): TGTGCCAGCAGGCCGACAGGGGGGTGGTACAATGAGCAGTTCTTC. The chain is built from TRBV27 and TRBJ2-1; 9 bases match TRBD1. Germline CDR1 MNHEY, CDR2 SMNVEV (reference sequence). Germline trimming cut 6 bases from V and 4 bases from J; bases unmatched to any gene: 7. This CDR3 spans 15 amino acids.

The gene calls are TRBV5-1 and TRBJ2-7, with 10 bases matching TRBD2. V lost 5 bases to trimming and J lost 2 bases; unmatched junction nucleotides: 7. The CDR3 is 15 amino acids. Per germline, CDR1 SGHRS and CDR2 YFSETQ. The CDR3 DNA sequence: TGCGCCAGCAGATCCGGGACTAGCGCTACCTACGAGCAGTACTTC. Translated: CASRSGTSATYEQYF.

This chain links TRBV5-1 with TRBJ2-1; 11 nucleotides line up with TRBD2. Per the germline V gene, CDR1 is SGHRS and CDR2 is YFSETQ. This CDR3 spans 17 amino acids. Trimming at V came to 1 base and at J to 6 bases, leaving 9 bases not matched to a gene. CDR3: CASSLPLSGGAGNEQFF. The DNA for the CDR3 is TGCGCCAGCAGCTTGCCCCTTAGCGGGGGGGCTGGCAATGAGCAGTTCTTC.

The J gene is TRBJ2-1, the V gene TRBV5-1; D may match TRBD1 or TRBD2 (6 bases each). The germline V gene encodes CDR1 SGHRS and CDR2 YFSETQ. Trimming shortened V by 1 base and J by 8 bases, and 19 bases separated the two germline ends. This CDR3 spans 16 amino acids. In DNA, the CDR3 is TGCGCCAGCAGCTTGAGGGGGATTGCGGGGAGAGATGAGCAGTTCTTC. Amino acids: CASSLRGIAGRDEQFF.

The chain links TRBV5-8 to TRBJ2-7; no clear D. Trimming left V 4 bases short and J 1 base short, with 18 bases between. The CDR3 has 16 residues. The germline gives CDR1 SGHTS, CDR2 YDEGEE. The CDR3 here is CASSPPRKAGSYEQYF. CDR3 DNA: TGTGCCAGCAGCCCCCCTAGAAAGGCCGGATCCTACGAGCAGTACTTC.

This clone appeared once. The rearrangement uses TRBV30 and TRBJ1-6; TRBD1 matches at 7 bases. Germline V CDR1 and CDR2: GTSNPN, SVGIG (reference sequence). CDR3 size: 15 residues. The ends lost 2 bases at V and 6 bases at J; junction bases unmatched: 7. The CDR3 bases are TGTGCCTGGAGTTATGGGACAGTACCTAATTCACCCCTCCACTTT. Translated, it gives CAWSYGTVPNSPLHF.

The chain carries TRBV3-1 (or the pseudogene TRBV3-2) and TRBJ1-4; 7 nucleotides line up with TRBD1. V dropped 11 bases and J dropped 5; count of bases not matched to a gene: 8. The length of the CDR3 is 13 residues. Looked up from germline, CDR1 is LGHDT and CDR2 is YNNKEL (reference sequence). CDR3 amino acids: CASRGEGNEKLFF. CDR3 DNA sequence: TGTGCCTCCAGGGGGGAAGGGAATGAAAAACTGTTTTTT.

This clone was counted a few times. The gene calls are TRBV10-3 and TRBJ1-6, with a possible D match to TRBD1 (5 bases). Trimming pared 10 bases from V and 1 base from J, leaving 11 bases between. Germline-derived CDR1 and CDR2 are ENHRY and SYGVKD. This CDR3 contains 14 residues. CDR3 in amino acids: CATRGRSYNSPLHF. CDR3 sequence (DNA): TGTGCCACTAGGGGACGGTCCTATAATTCACCCCTCCACTTT.

The rearrangement links TRBV6-4 to TRBJ2-2; 9 bases align to TRBD2. V lost 5 bases, J lost 2 bases, and 6 bases stayed unmatched. The CDR3 spans 16 residues. Germline V gives CDR1 MRHNA, CDR2 SNTAGT. The CDR3 nucleotides read TGTGCCAGCAGTCTAGAAGCGGGGGGTAACACCGGGGAGCTGTTTTTT. Amino acids: CASSLEAGGNTGELFF.

The chain links TRBV5-4 to TRBJ1-1; 8 nucleotides agree with TRBD1. This CDR3 has 14 amino acids. V dropped 5 bases and J dropped 1; count of bases not matched to a gene: 4. Germline V gives CDR1 SGHNT, CDR2 YYREEE (reference sequence). The CDR3 sequence is CASRPGQENTEAFF. The CDR3, as DNA: TGTGCCAGCAGACCGGGACAGGAGAACACTGAAGCTTTCTTT.

In its sample, this clone was seen a few times. The gene calls are TRBV15 and TRBJ1-1; 8 bases agree with TRBD1. Germline V gives CDR1 LNHNV, CDR2 YYDKDF (reference sequence). V shed 5 bases, J shed 11 bases, and the junction held 16 bases outside the gene matches. This CDR3 contains 15 residues. The CDR3 reads CATSDRDRPVLVAFF. DNA for the CDR3: TGTGCCACCAGCGACCGGGACAGGCCTGTACTAGTTGCTTTCTTT.

V and J are TRBV6-5 and TRBJ2-7; D perhaps matches TRBD2 (6 bases). This CDR3 contains 12 residues. The germline CDR1 and CDR2 sequences are MNHEY and SVGAGI. The CDR3 sequence is CTSPRGSYEQYF. The CDR3 nucleotides are TGTACCTCGCCGCGGGGCTCCTACGAGCAGTACTTC.

This clone has only one observation. The V gene is TRBV9, the J gene TRBJ2-3; unclear D gene. Trimming took off 0 bases at V and 2 bases at J, with 10 bases between the two ends. CDR3 size: 15 residues. The germline gives CDR1 SGDLS, CDR2 YYNGEE. DNA of the CDR3: TGTGCCAGCAGCGTAGGGACGCCAGCCACAGATACGCAGTATTTT. It specifies CASSVGTPATDTQYF.

The chain joins TRBV10-3 to TRBJ1-6; maybe TRBD1 (6 bases). V lost 2 bases and J lost 9, with 14 bases in between. The CDR3 is 15 residues long. CDR1 ENHRY and CDR2 SYGVKD come from the germline V gene. The CDR3 region has the DNA TGTGCCATCAGTGAGCGAGGGGGTGTAAGTTCACCCCTCCACTTT. Translation: CAISERGGVSSPLHF.